These T cell receptor beta chains were read from a single sample in a study of cytomegalovirus exposure and HLA in healthy donors. Using immunoSEQ multiplex PCR, the repertoire was profiled, and TCRdb retains in-frame clones only, with some absent. Here the sample spans about 360,000 clones, about nine tenths being singletons. Sequenced input: PBMCs. These receptors were collected from a woman between 18 and 29 years old in good health and CMV-seronegative. CDR3s include the opening cysteine and the closing phenylalanine or tryptophan. D genes are given only for firm matches. Clone size is given for some rows only: seen once, a few or many times, or a class if the clone is expanded.

CDR3nt,CDR3aa,d_gene,v_gene,abundance,len,j_gene
TGCAGTGCAAGGAGAGAGAATGAGCAGTTCTTC,CSARRENEQFF,NA,TRBV20-1,NA,11,TRBJ2-1
TGTGCCAGCAGTCGGGACACCGAGCGTGAGCAGTTCTTC,CASSRDTEREQFF,NA,TRBV6-4,NA,13,TRBJ2-1
TGTGCCAGCAGTGAAGGGACTTCTATGTACGAGCAGTACTTC,CASSEGTSMYEQYF,NA,TRBV6-1,NA,14,TRBJ2-7
TGCGCCAGCGGGGACAGTGAAGCTTTCTTT,CASGDSEAFF,TRBD1,TRBV10-2,NA,10,TRBJ1-1
TGTGCCAGCAGCTTCTCACAGGGGGCCTTTGAAGCTTTCTTT,CASSFSQGAFEAFF,TRBD1,TRBV5-6,NA,14,TRBJ1-1
TGCGCCAGCAGCCCCGGGACAGGGGGCGCTAGGAACACTGAAGCTTTCTTT,CASSPGTGGARNTEAFF,TRBD1,TRBV4-1,NA,17,TRBJ1-1
TGTGCCAGCAGCCCTTCACAAGTCATGTACCTTTACGAGCAGTACTTC,CASSPSQVMYLYEQYF,NA,TRBV4-2,once,16,TRBJ2-7
TGTGCCAGTAGTATTCTACAGACGAACACTGAAGCTTTCTTT,CASSILQTNTEAFF,NA,TRBV19,few,14,TRBJ1-1
TGTGCTAGTGGTTTGGTAGGGGACAGGCGTCGAATAGATACGCAGTATTTT,CASGLVGDRRRIDTQYF,TRBD1,TRBV12-5,NA,17,TRBJ2-3
TGTGCCAGCAAGAGCTCCTATAATTCACCCCTCCACTTT,CASKSSYNSPLHF,NA,TRBV7-9,NA,13,TRBJ1-6
TGTGCCAGCAGGGGGGCCTCAGAGACCCAGTACTTC,CASRGASETQYF,NA,TRBV2,once,12,TRBJ2-5
TGTGCCAGCAGTTTATCCCAAGCGGGGGGGAAAAATGAGCAGTTCTTC,CASSLSQAGGKNEQFF,TRBD2,TRBV28,NA,16,TRBJ2-1
TGTGCCAGCAGCCCCGCGGGGGTAGCGGGGGCGTCTAGCACAGATACGCAGTATTTT,CASSPAGVAGASSTDTQYF,TRBD2,TRBV7-8,NA,19,TRBJ2-3
TGCGCCAGCAGGGATGGGGGGACTGAAGCTTTCTTT,CASRDGGTEAFF,NA,TRBV5-1,NA,12,TRBJ1-1
TGTGCCAGCAGGCGGACAGCCTCCTATAATTCACCCCTCCACTTT,CASRRTASYNSPLHF,NA,TRBV2,NA,15,TRBJ1-6
TGTGCCAGCAGCGTACGGCTAGACCAAGAGACCCAGTACTTC,CASSVRLDQETQYF,NA,TRBV13,NA,14,TRBJ2-5
TGTGCCAGCAGCCAACTACAGGGTAGGGCCATCACAGATACGCAGTATTTT,CASSQLQGRAITDTQYF,NA,TRBV14,NA,17,TRBJ2-3
TGTGCCTGGAGTGTTCCCTTTCGGGGTGGGTACAATGAGCAGTTCTTC,CAWSVPFRGGYNEQFF,NA,TRBV30,NA,16,TRBJ2-1
TGTGCCAGCAGTTCCTCCCTCCTGGAGGGGTCGCAGTATTTT,CASSSSLLEGSQYF,NA,TRBV6-5,NA,14,TRBJ2-3
TGTGCCAGCAGCCCGAACGGACTAGAGACCGGGGAGCTGTTTTTT,CASSPNGLETGELFF,TRBD2,TRBV11-2,few,15,TRBJ2-2
TGTGCCAGCAGTCCGGGGAAGAATCAGCCCCAGCATTTT,CASSPGKNQPQHF,NA,TRBV2,NA,13,TRBJ1-5
TGTGCCAGCAGCGTGGGGCCGGGACTGACCTACGAGCAGTACTTC,CASSVGPGLTYEQYF,NA,TRBV9,NA,15,TRBJ2-7
TGTGCCAGCAGCGTCTCCTGGGGTAGCGGGGGAGAGCAGTTCTTC,CASSVSWGSGGEQFF,TRBD2,TRBV9,NA,15,TRBJ2-1